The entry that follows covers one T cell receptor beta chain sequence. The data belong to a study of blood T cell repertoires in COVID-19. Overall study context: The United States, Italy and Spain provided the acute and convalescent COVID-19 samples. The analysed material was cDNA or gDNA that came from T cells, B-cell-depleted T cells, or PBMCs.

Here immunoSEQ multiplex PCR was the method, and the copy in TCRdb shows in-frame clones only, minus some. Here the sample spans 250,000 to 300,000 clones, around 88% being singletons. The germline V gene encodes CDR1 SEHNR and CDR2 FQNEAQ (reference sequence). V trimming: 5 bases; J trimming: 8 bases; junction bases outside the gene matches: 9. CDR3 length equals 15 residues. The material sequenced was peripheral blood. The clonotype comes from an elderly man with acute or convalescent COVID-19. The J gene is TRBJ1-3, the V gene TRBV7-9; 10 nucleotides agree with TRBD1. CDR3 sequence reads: CASSRRQGAVDTIYF. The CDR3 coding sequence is TGTGCCAGCAGCCGACGACAGGGGGCGGTCGACACCATATATTTT. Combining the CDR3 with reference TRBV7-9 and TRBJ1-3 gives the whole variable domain DTGVSQNPRHKITKRGQNVTFRCDPISEHNRLYWYRQTLGQGPEFLTYFQNEAQLEKSRLLSDRFSAERPKGSFSTLEIQRTEQGDSAMYLCASSRRQGAVDTIYFGEGSWLTVV.